The rows below give T cell receptor beta chains drawn from one sample of a study of T cells in Graves' hyperthyroidism and ophthalmopathy. TCRdb reanalysed the multiplex PCR reads using MiXCR and keeps one entry per CDR3 protein. Here the sample spans some 560,000 distinct CDR3 sequences, approximately 14% being singletons. The sample taken for sequencing was blood. The receptors were gathered from a woman in her 30s with Graves' hyperthyroidism. The CDR3 runs from the conserved cysteine through the conserved F or W. Fields, in order: clone size, CDR3 length, J gene, D gene, V gene, CDR3 protein, CDR3 DNA. The D gene is left open where the match is weak. Size is omitted from some rows. Given values are once, few, many or a class for expanded clones.

many 13 TRBJ2-3 NA TRBV20-1 CSARRLAPDTQYF TGCAGTGCTAGGCGTCTAGCACCAGATACGCAGTATTTT
many 13 TRBJ2-1 NA TRBV20-1 CSASSSGYNEQFF TGCAGTGCTAGTTCGTCGGGTTACAATGAGCAGTTCTTC
NA 16 TRBJ2-3 NA TRBV28 CASSSQGEAPVDTQYF TGTGCCAGCAGTTCTCAAGGAGAGGCACCCGTGGATACGCAGTATTTT
many 18 TRBJ1-1 NA TRBV3-1 CASSQDFPDSSISTEAFF TGTGCCAGCAGCCAAGATTTCCCGGACAGTTCAATTTCCACTGAAGCTTTCTTT
NA 16 TRBJ2-5 TRBD2 TRBV6-2/TRBV6-3 CASSSPGSGSVETQYF TGTGCCAGCAGCTCCCCGGGTAGCGGGAGTGTAGAGACCCAGTACTTC
many 16 TRBJ2-7 NA TRBV6-4 CASSDSCGGCAYEQYF TGTGCCAGCAGTGACTCGTGTGGCGGATGCGCCTACGAGCAGTACTTC
once 14 TRBJ1-1 NA TRBV4-1 CASSQDWSSTEAFF TGCGCCAGCAGCCAAGATTGGAGTTCCACTGAAGCTTTCTTT
NA 13 TRBJ1-3 NA TRBV29-1 CSVEGVTGNTIYF TGCAGCGTCGAAGGGGTCACTGGAAACACCATATATTTT
many 15 TRBJ1-1 TRBD1 TRBV5-1 CASSLVTGVNTEAFF TGCGCCAGCAGCTTGGTTACAGGGGTGAACACTGAAGCTTTCTTT
few 16 TRBJ1-1 NA TRBV5-1 CASSPGTGVGNTEAFF TGCGCCAGCAGCCCTGGGACGGGGGTAGGAAACACTGAAGCTTTCTTT
NA 16 TRBJ2-1 TRBD2 TRBV4-1 CASSRVSGRAGDEQFF TGCGCCAGCAGCCGGGTTAGCGGGAGGGCGGGGGATGAGCAGTTCTTC
NA 13 TRBJ2-1 NA TRBV29-1 CSVASARSNEQFF TGCAGCGTAGCCTCCGCCAGGAGCAATGAGCAGTTCTTC
NA 16 TRBJ2-6 TRBD1 TRBV20-1 CSAPTGPDSGANVLTF TGCAGTGCCCCGACAGGGCCAGACTCTGGGGCCAACGTCCTGACTTTC
NA 11 TRBJ2-1 NA TRBV19 CASSIWNEQFF TGTGCCAGTAGTATCTGGAATGAGCAGTTCTTC
many 13 TRBJ2-5 NA TRBV18 CASSPPTGEDQYF TGTGCCAGCTCACCACCTACAGGGGAGGACCAGTACTTC
few 16 TRBJ1-5 NA TRBV7-8 CASSLFMEVAYQPQHF TGTGCCAGCAGCTTATTCATGGAGGTGGCCTATCAGCCCCAGCATTTT
many 14 TRBJ2-1 NA TRBV24-1 CATSDPDSYNEQFF TGTGCCACCAGTGACCCGGACTCATACAATGAGCAGTTCTTC
NA 15 TRBJ2-1 TRBD2 TRBV7-9 CASKGRTSGRAGQFF TGTGCCAGCAAAGGAAGGACTAGCGGGAGGGCCGGGCAGTTCTTC
many 13 TRBJ1-1 NA TRBV20-1 CSARPGERTEAFF TGCAGTGCTAGACCGGGGGAAAGGACTGAAGCTTTCTTT
NA 16 TRBJ1-2 TRBD1 TRBV9 CASSVRGGTVNYGYTF TGTGCCAGCAGCGTAAGGGGGGGGACAGTCAACTATGGCTACACCTTC
NA 16 TRBJ2-7 TRBD1 TRBV20-1 CSASLGTGAYLDEQYF TGCAGTGCTAGTCTCGGGACAGGGGCTTACCTCGACGAGCAGTACTTC
NA 18 TRBJ2-7 TRBD2 TRBV7-8 CASSYLPAGGPSSYEQYF TGTGCCAGCAGTTACCTCCCAGCGGGAGGGCCTAGCTCCTACGAGCAGTACTTC
many 14 TRBJ2-2 NA TRBV20-1 CSASGTGNTGELFF TGCAGTGCTAGTGGGACGGGAAACACCGGGGAGCTGTTTTTT
many 13 TRBJ2-5 NA TRBV30 CAWSRGLGETQYF TGTGCCTGGAGTCGCGGGTTAGGAGAGACCCAGTACTTC
few 13 TRBJ1-1 NA TRBV25-1 CASSEFYGDEAFF TGTGCCAGCAGTGAATTTTACGGAGATGAAGCTTTCTTT
many 15 TRBJ2-7 TRBD2 TRBV5-1 CASSLSASGSHEQYF TGCGCCAGCAGCTTGTCAGCTAGCGGGAGCCACGAGCAGTACTTC
NA 15 TRBJ2-7 TRBD1 TRBV5-6 CASSPRRGRPYEQYF TGTGCCAGCAGCCCACGCAGGGGGCGGCCCTACGAGCAGTACTTC
many 13 TRBJ2-1 NA TRBV4-3 CASSQVRGGEQFF TGCGCCAGCAGCCAAGTGAGGGGAGGTGAGCAGTTCTTC
few 15 TRBJ2-2 NA TRBV3-1 CASSQVLGGTGELFF TGTGCCAGCAGCCAAGTCTTGGGGGGCACCGGGGAGCTGTTTTTT
few 20 TRBJ2-1 TRBD2 TRBV7-9 CASSLTTTSGRAGPYNEQFF TGTGCCAGCAGCTTAACAACAACTAGCGGGAGGGCCGGCCCCTACAATGAGCAGTTCTTC
once 16 TRBJ2-7 NA TRBV7-9 CASSSATGFQEYEQYF TGTGCCAGCAGCTCCGCCACAGGGTTCCAGGAATACGAGCAGTACTTC
few 16 TRBJ2-3 NA TRBV6-1 CASSLEGTPLGDTQYF TGTGCCAGCAGCCTCGAGGGGACTCCCCTCGGAGATACGCAGTATTTT
NA 16 TRBJ2-1 TRBD2 TRBV2 CASMILAGSSYNEQFF TGTGCCAGCATGATCCTAGCGGGGAGCTCCTACAATGAGCAGTTCTTC
many 14 TRBJ2-7 NA TRBV20-1 CSASRSGGFYEQYF TGCAGTGCTAGTAGAAGTGGGGGTTTCTACGAGCAGTACTTC
NA 18 TRBJ2-1 TRBD2 TRBV7-6 CASSTYLGTSGTYNEQFF TGTGCCAGCAGCACCTATCTCGGGACTAGCGGGACCTACAATGAGCAGTTCTTC
NA 15 TRBJ2-1 NA TRBV2 CATQARGNSYNEQFF TGTGCCACCCAAGCTCGGGGGAACTCCTACAATGAGCAGTTCTTC
NA 17 TRBJ2-3 TRBD2 TRBV7-2 CASSLVIAGSSTDTQYF TGTGCCAGCAGCTTAGTTATAGCGGGCTCTAGCACAGATACGCAGTATTTT
few 15 TRBJ2-7 NA TRBV27 CASSFRGGDLYEQYF TGTGCCAGCAGTTTCCGAGGGGGGGACCTCTACGAGCAGTACTTC
many 19 TRBJ2-1 TRBD2 TRBV12-3/TRBV12-4 CASSETGTSGILPYNEQFF TGTGCCAGCAGCGAAACTGGGACTAGCGGCATCCTGCCCTACAATGAGCAGTTCTTC
many 15 TRBJ2-3 TRBD2 TRBV20-1 CSRTSGRVGTDTQYF TGCAGTAGGACTAGCGGGAGGGTTGGGACAGATACGCAGTATTTT
many 15 TRBJ1-5 TRBD1 TRBV20-1 CSARPPGQINQPQHF TGCAGTGCTAGACCTCCGGGACAGATTAATCAGCCCCAGCATTTT
few 16 TRBJ1-5 TRBD1 TRBV6-1 CASSEPWDRTNQPQHF TGTGCCAGCAGTGAACCCTGGGACAGGACCAATCAGCCCCAGCATTTT
many 15 TRBJ1-2 NA TRBV28 CASSFRGREHYGYTF TGTGCCAGCAGTTTTCGGGGTCGCGAACATTATGGCTACACCTTC
NA 20 TRBJ2-1 TRBD2 TRBV10-3 CAISDLLGTRRTPSYNEQFF TGTGCCATCAGTGACCTATTGGGGACTAGACGCACCCCGTCATACAATGAGCAGTTCTTC
few 14 TRBJ1-3 TRBD1 TRBV30 CAWSGQGAGNTIYF TGTGCCTGGAGTGGACAGGGGGCTGGAAACACCATATATTTT
few 15 TRBJ2-7 TRBD1 TRBV4-2 CASSQTGTGGYEQYF TGTGCCAGCAGCCAGACCGGGACAGGGGGGTACGAGCAGTACTTC
many 14 TRBJ1-1 NA TRBV12-3/TRBV12-4 CASSLEGLRTEAFF TGTGCCAGCAGTTTAGAAGGGCTTAGGACTGAAGCTTTCTTT
many 15 TRBJ2-3 TRBD1 TRBV5-5 CASTVRTGWTDTQYF TGTGCCAGCACGGTACGGACAGGGTGGACAGATACGCAGTATTTT